This T cell receptor beta chain came from a study of T cells after yellow fever vaccination. Study-level findings and limits: Though it reached lower strength, the secondary response hit its peak faster, day 5 versus 15. Most clones from primary vaccination resurfaced after the booster (under 97% CD4, approximately 88% CD8).

This clonotype was seen a handful of times. No antigen is known for it. V was clipped by 2 bases and J by 1 base, with 11 bases between them. CDR1 and CDR2 from the germline V gene are DFQATT and SNEGSKA (reference sequence). This CDR3 contains 14 residues. For TCR, cDNA came from 5'RACE template switching, which added a universal primer site and UMIs. MiXCR, applied by TCRdb to the 5' RACE reads, yields one record per CDR3 protein. The sample yields around 500,000 distinct CDR3 sequences, less than 25% seen once. This receptor was identified in a man aged 18-30 years who received the YFV17D yellow fever vaccine. The gene calls are TRBV20-1 and TRBJ2-5; D perhaps matches TRBD1 (5 bases). Here the sequenced sample was PBMCs, taken 21 days after the first yellow fever vaccination. CDR3 DNA: TGCAGTGCTAGACCAGGGAATTCCCAAGAGACCCAGTACTTC. It translates to CSARPGNSQETQYF.